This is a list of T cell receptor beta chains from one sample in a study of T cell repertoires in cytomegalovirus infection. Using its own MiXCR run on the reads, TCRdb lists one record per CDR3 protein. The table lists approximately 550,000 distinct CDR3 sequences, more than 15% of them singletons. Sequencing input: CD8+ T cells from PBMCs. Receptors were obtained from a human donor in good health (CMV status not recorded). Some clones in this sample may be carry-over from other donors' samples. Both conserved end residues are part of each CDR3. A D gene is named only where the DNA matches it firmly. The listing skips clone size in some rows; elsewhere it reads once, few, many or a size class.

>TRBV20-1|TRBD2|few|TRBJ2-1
TGCAGTGCATCGAGCGGGGACAATGAGCAGTTCTTC
CSASSGDNEQFF
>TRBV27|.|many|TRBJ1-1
TGTGCCAGCAGTTTCCGGGGTGAGAGCACTGAAGCTTTCTTT
CASSFRGESTEAFF
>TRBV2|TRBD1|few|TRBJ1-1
TGTGCCAGCATCACAGGGGCCTCCGGGGAAGCTTTCTTT
CASITGASGEAFF
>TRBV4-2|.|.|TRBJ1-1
TGTGCCAGCAGCCAAGAATCTACAGGGCCCACTGAAGCTTTCTTT
CASSQESTGPTEAFF
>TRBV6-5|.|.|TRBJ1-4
TGTGCCAGCAGTTTAGACGGGAACACTGAAAAACTGTTTTTT
CASSLDGNTEKLFF
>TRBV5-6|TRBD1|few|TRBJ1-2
TGTGCCAGCAGCTCAGGACAGGGGTTTAACTATGGCTACACCTTC
CASSSGQGFNYGYTF
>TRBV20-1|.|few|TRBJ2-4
TGCAGTGCTAGTTGGGCGTTAGCCAAAAACATTCAGTACTTC
CSASWALAKNIQYF
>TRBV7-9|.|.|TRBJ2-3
TGTGCCAGCAGCTTGGTGGTAGACGTGTGGAGCACAGATACGCAGTATTTT
CASSLVVDVWSTDTQYF
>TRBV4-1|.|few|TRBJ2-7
TGCGCCAGCAGCCATCTTACTACCTCCTACGAGCAGTACTTC
CASSHLTTSYEQYF
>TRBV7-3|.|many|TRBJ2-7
TGTGCCAGCAGCCCTGGAGGGTTCTACGAGCAGTACTTC
CASSPGGFYEQYF
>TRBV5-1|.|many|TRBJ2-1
TGCGCCAGCAGCTTGGCTGTCGGGGGCGCCTACAATGAGCAGTTCTTC
CASSLAVGGAYNEQFF
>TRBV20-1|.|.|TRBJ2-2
TGCAGTGCTACCTCCTCCAGGGGAAGAGACACCGGGGAGCTGTTTTTT
CSATSSRGRDTGELFF
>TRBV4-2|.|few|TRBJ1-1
TGTGCCAGCAGCCAACCTGCCATTACAGGGCGACTCATGAACACTGAAGCTTTCTTT
CASSQPAITGRLMNTEAFF
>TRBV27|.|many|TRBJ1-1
TGTGCCAGCAGTCCCCGGACACCTCCGATCACTGAAGCTTTCTTT
CASSPRTPPITEAFF
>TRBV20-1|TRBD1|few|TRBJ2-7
TGCAGTGCTAGGGGACAGGGCAACTACGAGCAGTACTTC
CSARGQGNYEQYF
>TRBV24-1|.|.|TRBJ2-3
TGTGCCACCGGGGGGACGTACGGCTTTGCAGATACGCAGTATTTT
CATGGTYGFADTQYF
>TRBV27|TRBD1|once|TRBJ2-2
TGTGCCAGCAGTGCCGATCCGGGACAGGAGAACACCGGGGAGCTGTTTTTT
CASSADPGQENTGELFF
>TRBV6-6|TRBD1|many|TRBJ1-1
TGTGCCAGCAGTCCATCCCGACAGGGGCCTACATTGAACACTGAAGCTTTCTTT
CASSPSRQGPTLNTEAFF
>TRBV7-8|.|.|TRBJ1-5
TGTGCCAGCAGCTCGGAGACAGTCTCCTTCTTCCAGCCCCAGCATTTT
CASSSETVSFFQPQHF
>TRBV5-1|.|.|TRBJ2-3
TGCGCCAGCAGCTCCCCTAGAGGGCGCGGGACAGATACGCAGTATTTT
CASSSPRGRGTDTQYF
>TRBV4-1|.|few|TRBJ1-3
TGCGCCAGCAGCCAGGGAGCCTACTCTGGAAACACCATATATTTT
CASSQGAYSGNTIYF
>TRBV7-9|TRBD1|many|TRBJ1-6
TGTGCCAGCAGCTTAGTCCGGGACAGTGCATCCTATAATTCACCCCTCCACTTT
CASSLVRDSASYNSPLHF
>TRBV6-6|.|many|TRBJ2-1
TGTGCCAGCATCACGGGCGGTAGCTCCTACAATGAGCAGTTCTTC
CASITGGSSYNEQFF
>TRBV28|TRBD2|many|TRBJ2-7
TGTGCCAGCAGTTCCTCCGGGACTAGCGTAACCACCTACGAGCAGTACTTC
CASSSSGTSVTTYEQYF
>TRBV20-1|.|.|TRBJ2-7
TGCAGTGCTGGTAGTTTCACGAGCTCCTACGAGCAGTACTTC
CSAGSFTSSYEQYF
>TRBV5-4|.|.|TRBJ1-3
TGTGCCAGCAGCCCGGACCGGAATGGAAACACCATATATTTT
CASSPDRNGNTIYF
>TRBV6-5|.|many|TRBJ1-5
TGTGCCAGCAGTTACTCTGGTCGGGGACCGGAGGGGCCCAATCAGCCCCAGCATTTT
CASSYSGRGPEGPNQPQHF